The subject of this entry is one T cell receptor (beta chain). This sample is part of a study of blood T cell repertoires in COVID-19. The germline CDR1 and CDR2 sequences are SGHTA and FQGNSA. V lost 1 base to trimming and J lost 9 bases, with 19 bases between them. This CDR3 is built from 17 residues. Assay: immunoSEQ multiplex PCR; the TCRdb copy retains only in-frame clones and omits some. Counted here are about 62,000 clones, just over 70% occurring once; the ten biggest clones make up approximately 50%. The chain couples TRBV7-2 to TRBJ1-6, with D possibly matching TRBD1 (5 bases). The clonotype was recovered from a woman aged 60-70 years who had been exposed to COVID-19. Sequencing used PBMCs or T cells enriched from blood (not recorded which). The CDR3 coding sequence is TGTGCCAGCAGCTTAGTCGCGGGACTGGGGGATTTTTCACCCCTCCACTTT. Its translation: CASSLVAGLGDFSPLHF.